Listed below are T cell receptor beta chains from one sample, sequenced in a study of cytomegalovirus exposure and HLA in healthy donors. Clones were read by immunoSEQ multiplex PCR, and TCRdb kept only the in-frame ones, dropping some. The table lists approximately 110,000 clones, around 82% of them singletons, with around 3.6% in the top ten. Sequenced sample: PBMCs. Every receptor here comes from a middle-aged man in good health and CMV-seronegative. The CDR3 runs from the conserved cysteine through the conserved F or W. A D gene is named only where the DNA matches it firmly. Clone size is shown for a subset of rows, as once, few, many or a class of expanded clone.

J gene: TRBJ1-2; clone size: NA; V gene: TRBV12-2; D gene: NA; CDR3 protein: CASRLVADRYGYTF; CDR3 DNA: TGTGCAAGTCGCTTAGTGGCGGACAGATATGGCTACACCTTC
J gene: TRBJ2-7; clone size: NA; V gene: TRBV4-1; D gene: NA; CDR3 protein: CASSQGLQAYEQYF; CDR3 DNA: TGCGCCAGCAGCCAAGGGCTTCAAGCCTACGAGCAGTACTTC
J gene: TRBJ1-5; clone size: few; V gene: TRBV18; D gene: NA; CDR3 protein: CASSPLQGTQPQHF; CDR3 DNA: TGTGCCAGCTCACCTTTACAGGGTACTCAGCCCCAGCATTTT
J gene: TRBJ2-7; clone size: NA; V gene: TRBV7-2; D gene: NA; CDR3 protein: CASSLFRQINYEQYF; CDR3 DNA: TGTGCCAGCAGCTTATTCCGACAGATTAACTACGAGCAGTACTTC
J gene: TRBJ1-1; clone size: few; V gene: TRBV5-1; D gene: TRBD1; CDR3 protein: CASSWEPDREAFF; CDR3 DNA: TGCGCCAGCAGCTGGGAACCGGACAGGGAAGCTTTCTTT
J gene: TRBJ2-5; clone size: NA; V gene: TRBV4-3; D gene: NA; CDR3 protein: CASSQEQGSGETQYF; CDR3 DNA: TGCGCCAGCAGCCAAGAACAGGGGAGCGGGGAGACCCAGTACTTC
J gene: TRBJ2-5; clone size: NA; V gene: TRBV6-4; D gene: NA; CDR3 protein: CAREEYCDDWETQYF; CDR3 DNA: TGTGCCAGGGAGGAATATTGTGACGATTGGGAGACCCAGTACTTC
J gene: TRBJ2-1; clone size: few; V gene: TRBV29-1; D gene: TRBD2; CDR3 protein: CSVPSGVYNEQFF; CDR3 DNA: TGCAGCGTTCCTAGCGGGGTCTACAATGAGCAGTTCTTC
J gene: TRBJ1-6; clone size: NA; V gene: TRBV6-5; D gene: NA; CDR3 protein: CASSFVPRVSPLHF; CDR3 DNA: TGTGCCAGCAGTTTCGTACCGCGTGTCTCACCCCTCCACTTT
J gene: TRBJ2-3; clone size: NA; V gene: TRBV27; D gene: NA; CDR3 protein: CASSSLSSTDTQYF; CDR3 DNA: TGTGCCAGCAGTTCCCTCAGTAGCACAGATACGCAGTATTTT
J gene: TRBJ2-3; clone size: NA; V gene: TRBV7-9; D gene: NA; CDR3 protein: CASISKADHTQYF; CDR3 DNA: TGTGCCAGCATTTCTAAGGCGGATCATACGCAGTATTTT
J gene: TRBJ1-2; clone size: NA; V gene: TRBV7-3; D gene: TRBD1; CDR3 protein: CASSFAGGADGYTF; CDR3 DNA: TGTGCCAGCAGCTTTGCAGGGGGCGCCGATGGCTACACCTTC
J gene: TRBJ2-3; clone size: NA; V gene: TRBV27; D gene: NA; CDR3 protein: CASRLGAGGINTQYF; CDR3 DNA: TGTGCCAGCAGACTAGGGGCAGGGGGGATAAATACGCAGTATTTT
J gene: TRBJ2-7; clone size: NA; V gene: TRBV6-5; D gene: NA; CDR3 protein: CASSSNYEQYF; CDR3 DNA: TGTGCCAGCAGTTCTAACTACGAGCAGTACTTC
J gene: TRBJ1-1; clone size: NA; V gene: TRBV5-1; D gene: TRBD1; CDR3 protein: CASSLDGTGYAEAFF; CDR3 DNA: TGCGCCAGCAGCTTGGACGGGACAGGGTACGCTGAAGCTTTCTTT
J gene: TRBJ1-2; clone size: NA; V gene: TRBV6-6; D gene: NA; CDR3 protein: CASSYSLQGYGYTF; CDR3 DNA: TGTGCCAGCAGTTACTCGTTGCAGGGATATGGCTACACCTTC
J gene: TRBJ2-3; clone size: NA; V gene: TRBV11-2; D gene: NA; CDR3 protein: CASSFGGMGTDTQYF; CDR3 DNA: TGTGCCAGCAGCTTTGGGGGCATGGGCACAGATACGCAGTATTTT
J gene: TRBJ2-1; clone size: NA; V gene: TRBV6-5; D gene: NA; CDR3 protein: CASSYDAGRVNEQFF; CDR3 DNA: TGTGCCAGCAGTTACGACGCAGGTCGAGTCAATGAGCAGTTCTTC
J gene: TRBJ2-3; clone size: few; V gene: TRBV27; D gene: NA; CDR3 protein: CASSYQGTDTQYF; CDR3 DNA: TGTGCCAGCAGTTATCAGGGGACAGATACGCAGTATTTT
J gene: TRBJ2-5; clone size: NA; V gene: TRBV6-1; D gene: NA; CDR3 protein: CASRTAKETQYF; CDR3 DNA: TGTGCCAGCAGGACAGCTAAAGAGACCCAGTACTTC
J gene: TRBJ2-7; clone size: NA; V gene: TRBV28; D gene: NA; CDR3 protein: CASSLQGISYEQYF; CDR3 DNA: TGTGCCAGCAGTTTACAGGGGATCTCCTACGAGCAGTACTTC
J gene: TRBJ2-2; clone size: NA; V gene: TRBV11-2; D gene: NA; CDR3 protein: CASSLGPLATNTGELFF; CDR3 DNA: TGTGCCAGCAGCTTAGGGCCCCTGGCCACGAACACCGGGGAGCTGTTTTTT
J gene: TRBJ2-1; clone size: medium-sized; V gene: TRBV13; D gene: TRBD1; CDR3 protein: CASTAYGTGMHEQFF; CDR3 DNA: TGTGCCAGCACCGCTTATGGGACAGGGATGCATGAGCAGTTCTTC
J gene: TRBJ1-2; clone size: NA; V gene: TRBV6-1; D gene: NA; CDR3 protein: CATFQGNWYGYTF; CDR3 DNA: TGTGCCACTTTTCAGGGGAATTGGTATGGCTACACCTTC
J gene: TRBJ2-1; clone size: NA; V gene: TRBV18; D gene: NA; CDR3 protein: CASSPRGRGEQFF; CDR3 DNA: TGTGCCAGCTCACCTAGGGGCCGTGGGGAGCAGTTCTTC
J gene: TRBJ1-2; clone size: NA; V gene: TRBV12-5; D gene: NA; CDR3 protein: CASGGFRRTHGYTF; CDR3 DNA: TGTGCTAGTGGGGGTTTCAGGAGGACCCATGGCTACACCTTC
J gene: TRBJ1-1; clone size: NA; V gene: TRBV5-5; D gene: NA; CDR3 protein: CASSLMAGPYEAFF; CDR3 DNA: TGTGCCAGCAGCTTGATGGCAGGGCCCTATGAAGCTTTCTTT
J gene: TRBJ1-1; clone size: NA; V gene: TRBV27; D gene: NA; CDR3 protein: CASSRKRENTEAFF; CDR3 DNA: TGTGCCAGCAGTCGCAAGCGGGAGAACACTGAAGCTTTCTTT
J gene: TRBJ1-1; clone size: few; V gene: TRBV30; D gene: NA; CDR3 protein: CAWAGTLEAFF; CDR3 DNA: TGTGCCTGGGCGGGGACGTTGGAAGCTTTCTTT
J gene: TRBJ1-5; clone size: NA; V gene: TRBV6-6; D gene: NA; CDR3 protein: CASSYDQGLGQPQHF; CDR3 DNA: TGTGCCAGCAGTTACGATCAGGGTCTGGGTCAGCCCCAGCATTTT
J gene: TRBJ1-1; clone size: NA; V gene: TRBV19; D gene: NA; CDR3 protein: CASSIGGRGRRGAFF; CDR3 DNA: TGTGCCAGTAGTATCGGGGGACGGGGACGACGAGGAGCTTTCTTT
J gene: TRBJ2-3; clone size: NA; V gene: TRBV2; D gene: NA; CDR3 protein: CASKWRNTDTQYF; CDR3 DNA: TGTGCCAGCAAATGGCGGAACACAGATACGCAGTATTTT
J gene: TRBJ1-5; clone size: NA; V gene: TRBV19; D gene: NA; CDR3 protein: CASSLQNRGNQPQHF; CDR3 DNA: TGTGCCAGTAGTCTTCAAAACAGGGGCAATCAGCCCCAGCATTTT
J gene: TRBJ2-7; clone size: NA; V gene: TRBV6-1; D gene: NA; CDR3 protein: CASLKGGRQQYF; CDR3 DNA: TGTGCCAGCCTTAAAGGGGGACGACAGCAGTACTTC
J gene: TRBJ2-3; clone size: NA; V gene: TRBV25-1; D gene: TRBD2; CDR3 protein: CASSVVAGGPDTQYF; CDR3 DNA: TGTGCCAGCAGTGTAGTAGCGGGGGGGCCAGATACGCAGTATTTT
J gene: TRBJ2-7; clone size: NA; V gene: TRBV4-3; D gene: TRBD2; CDR3 protein: CASSQGPGGMGEQYF; CDR3 DNA: TGCGCCAGCAGCCAAGGTCCGGGAGGGATGGGCGAGCAGTACTTC
J gene: TRBJ2-1; clone size: NA; V gene: TRBV28; D gene: NA; CDR3 protein: CASSLPPGQLGEQFF; CDR3 DNA: TGTGCCAGCAGCCTACCTCCGGGACAACTAGGTGAGCAGTTCTTC
J gene: TRBJ1-3; clone size: NA; V gene: TRBV5-1; D gene: NA; CDR3 protein: CASSLEAVSGNTIYF; CDR3 DNA: TGCGCCAGCAGCTTGGAGGCGGTCTCTGGAAACACCATATATTTT
J gene: TRBJ1-5; clone size: NA; V gene: TRBV6-6; D gene: NA; CDR3 protein: CASSHGGNQPQHF; CDR3 DNA: TGTGCCAGCAGCCACGGGGGAAATCAGCCCCAGCATTTT
J gene: TRBJ2-7; clone size: NA; V gene: TRBV19; D gene: TRBD2; CDR3 protein: CASSPSGGLYEQYF; CDR3 DNA: TGTGCCAGTAGTCCTAGCGGGGGTTTGTACGAGCAGTACTTC